The rows below give T cell receptor beta chains drawn from one sample of a study of identical twins. TCRdb analysed the 5' RACE reads with MiXCR anew, one entry per CDR3 protein. The table shows a few hundred thousand distinct CDR3 sequences, with roughly 10% occurring only once. Sequencing was done on a sample of naive T cells sorted from blood. These receptors came from a woman between 50 and 59 years old in good health. Both conserved end residues are part of each CDR3. Fields, in order: clone size, D gene, V gene, J gene, CDR3 protein, CDR3 DNA. D genes are given only for firm matches. Only part of the rows carry a size: once, few, many, or a class if the clone is expanded.

abundance: few
d_gene: -
v_gene: TRBV5-1
j_gene: TRBJ1-1
CDR3aa: CASSSSPGVSNTEAFF
CDR3nt: TGCGCCAGCAGCTCCTCACCCGGGGTCTCGAACACTGAAGCTTTCTTT

abundance: -
d_gene: -
v_gene: TRBV10-3
j_gene: TRBJ2-4
CDR3aa: CAISSPWLNIQYF
CDR3nt: TGTGCCATCAGTTCCCCCTGGCTAAACATTCAGTACTTC

abundance: many
d_gene: TRBD2
v_gene: TRBV12-3/TRBV12-4
j_gene: TRBJ2-2
CDR3aa: CASSLLAGGPGELFF
CDR3nt: TGTGCCAGCAGTTTATTGGCGGGAGGGCCCGGGGAGCTGTTTTTT

abundance: few
d_gene: TRBD2
v_gene: TRBV18
j_gene: TRBJ2-1
CDR3aa: CASSPSSGSNEQFF
CDR3nt: TGTGCCAGCTCACCAAGTAGCGGGAGTAATGAGCAGTTCTTC

abundance: -
d_gene: TRBD1
v_gene: TRBV4-2
j_gene: TRBJ2-2
CDR3aa: CASSQAGQGKAGELFF
CDR3nt: TGTGCCAGCAGCCAAGCGGGACAGGGAAAGGCCGGGGAGCTGTTTTTT

abundance: many
d_gene: TRBD2
v_gene: TRBV24-1
j_gene: TRBJ2-3
CDR3aa: CATSDPSGRGGTDTQYF
CDR3nt: TGTGCCACCAGTGATCCCTCCGGGAGGGGGGGGACAGATACGCAGTATTTT

abundance: -
d_gene: -
v_gene: TRBV6-2/TRBV6-3
j_gene: TRBJ1-5
CDR3aa: CASSYLEWGAEPQHF
CDR3nt: TGTGCCAGCAGTTATCTCGAGTGGGGCGCGGAGCCCCAGCATTTT

abundance: -
d_gene: -
v_gene: TRBV19
j_gene: TRBJ2-2
CDR3aa: CASSIRSNTGELFF
CDR3nt: TGTGCCAGTAGTATTCGGTCGAACACCGGGGAGCTGTTTTTT

abundance: few
d_gene: TRBD2
v_gene: TRBV15
j_gene: TRBJ2-5
CDR3aa: CATSEFLAGGPETQYF
CDR3nt: TGTGCCACCAGCGAATTTCTAGCGGGAGGGCCTGAGACCCAGTACTTC

abundance: few
d_gene: -
v_gene: TRBV11-1
j_gene: TRBJ2-1
CDR3aa: CASSLRGFYNEQFF
CDR3nt: TGTGCCAGCAGCTTAAGGGGGTTTTACAATGAGCAGTTCTTC

abundance: -
d_gene: -
v_gene: TRBV20-1
j_gene: TRBJ2-1
CDR3aa: CSARDKDRYNEQFF
CDR3nt: TGCAGTGCTAGAGATAAGGACAGATACAATGAGCAGTTCTTC

abundance: -
d_gene: TRBD2
v_gene: TRBV6-2/TRBV6-3
j_gene: TRBJ2-7
CDR3aa: CASSYRGRVDEQYF
CDR3nt: TGTGCCAGCAGTTACCGTGGGAGGGTGGACGAGCAGTACTTC

abundance: few
d_gene: TRBD2
v_gene: TRBV20-1
j_gene: TRBJ2-1
CDR3aa: CSAFPGLAGANEQFF
CDR3nt: TGCAGTGCGTTTCCGGGACTAGCGGGAGCGAATGAGCAGTTCTTC